The present T cell receptor beta chain was sequenced within a study of blood T cells in healthy people across ages. The CDR3 contains 16 residues. Germline CDR1 and CDR2: LGHDT and YNNKEL (reference sequence). Between the trimmed V and J ends, which lost 5 bases and 3 bases, there was a span of 20 bases. With a J-beta primer mix and a sample-barcoded 5' primer, a second PCR ran roughly 6 to 11 cycles. Sequencing yielded, for each sample, at least 3 million paired-end reads carrying CDR3. From the 5' RACE reads, TCRdb called clonotypes with MiXCR, one entry per CDR3 protein. This sample has roughly 1.4 million distinct CDR3 sequences, with 45% to 70% found just once.

V gene TRBV3-1 combines with J gene TRBJ2-7, with D possibly matching TRBD2 (6 bases). Sequencing was performed on blood. The sequence came from a man aged 18-30 years in good health. As DNA, the CDR3 is TGTGCCAGCAGCTTTTACTACCGGGACTTGGGCTACGAGCAGTACTTC. The encoded protein is CASSFYYRDLGYEQYF.